This entry concerns a single TCR beta chain. The antigen remains unidentified. The sample is drawn from a study of cytomegalovirus exposure and HLA in healthy donors. Findings and caveats of the study: What TCR beta sequences reportedly achieved was accurate prediction of HLA-A and HLA-B alleles in most subjects.

The PCR made use of 60 Vbeta and 13 Jbeta primers. TCRdb's copy holds only in-frame clones and misses some; the assay was immunoSEQ multiplex PCR. The profile shows some 150,000 clones, 70% to 85% of them singletons. Trimming took 6 bases from V and 3 from J; bases not matched to a gene: 13. The CDR3 extends over 17 amino acids. CDR1 and CDR2 (germline): SGHVS, FNYEAQ. The rearrangement uses TRBV7-6 and TRBJ1-4; TRBD1 agrees at 7 bases. The sequenced sample was PBMCs. This clonotype was sampled from a middle-aged man in good health and CMV-seronegative. The CDR3 DNA sequence: TGTGCCAGCAGTCCCAGTCCAGGGGGGCTGGCTAATGAAAAACTGTTTTTT. Protein: CASSPSPGGLANEKLFF.